The 21 T cell receptor beta chains given below trace back to one sample, sequenced in a study of somatic mutations in cytotoxic T cells in rheumatoid arthritis. Produced via immunoSEQ multiplex PCR; TCRdb's table is partial and in-frame only. Among about 16,000 clones, 78% were seen once, and the ten largest hold roughly 15%. The sample consisted of CD8+ T cells sorted from blood. The receptors shown here come from an adult with rheumatoid arthritis.

This chain connects TRBV7-2 to TRBJ2-1; TRBD2 matches at 12 bases. The CDR3 has 16 amino acids. V gave up 4 bases and J gave up 8 bases; unmatched junction bases: 9. CDR1 is SGHTA and CDR2 is FQGNSA in the germline V gene. The CDR3 DNA sequence: TGTGCCAGCAGCTCACCTAGCGGGGGGGCCGGATATGAGCAGTTCTTC. Residues: CASSSPSGGAGYEQFF.

In its sample, this clone was seen once. The chain uses TRBV27 and TRBJ1-2; 8 positions match TRBD1. Germline-derived CDR1 and CDR2 are MNHEY and SMNVEV (reference sequence). V dropped 8 bases and J dropped 3; count of bases not matched to a gene: 14. There are 16 residues in the CDR3. CDR3 DNA: TGTGCCAGCTGGGGTGGGCGACAGGGGCGGCACTATGGCTACACCTTC. Translation gives CASWGGRQGRHYGYTF.

The chain carries TRBV11-2 and TRBJ2-7; either TRBD1 or TRBD2 may supply D (5 bases each). V lost 1 base and J 5 bases, leaving 18 bases between the germline ends. The CDR3 is 16 residues long. Germline CDR1 reads SGHAT; CDR2 reads FQNNGV. The CDR3: CASSLVYFGQADEQYF. The CDR3 DNA is TGTGCCAGCAGCTTAGTTTATTTTGGACAAGCGGACGAGCAGTACTTC.

The chain joins TRBV6-1 to TRBJ2-1, with D unresolved. Germline V gene lookup returns CDR1 MNHNS and CDR2 SASEGT. The CDR3 totals 13 residues. V dropped 7 bases and J dropped 0 bases, with 7 bases sitting between them. The CDR3 sequence is CASTTSSYNEQFF. The DNA for the CDR3 is TGTGCCAGCACTACCAGCTCCTACAATGAGCAGTTCTTC.

The chain couples TRBV5-1 to TRBJ1-2, with TRBD1 matching 8 bases. V shed 3 bases and J 7 bases; nucleotides not matched to a gene: 5. Germline V lookup: CDR1 SGHRS, CDR2 YFSETQ. The length of the CDR3 is 13 residues. CDR3 loop: CASSSGQGTGYTF. In DNA, the CDR3 is TGCGCCAGCAGCTCCGGACAGGGAACTGGCTACACCTTC.

The J gene is TRBJ1-2, the V gene TRBV11-2, with unresolved D. V lost 2 bases, J lost 1 base, and 14 bases lay in between. The CDR3 has 16 residues. Germline V gene lookup returns CDR1 SGHAT and CDR2 FQNNGV. Written as DNA, the CDR3 is TGTGCCAGCAGCTTACGGGAGGTTGCGGATAACTATGGCTACACCTTC. Its protein product is CASSLREVADNYGYTF.

This clone was detected a few times. The chain uses TRBV30 and TRBJ1-2; D may be TRBD1 (5 bases). The germline V gene encodes CDR1 GTSNPN and CDR2 SVGIG (reference sequence). The CDR3 has 11 amino acids. The V gene lost 4 bases and the J gene lost 4 bases, with 7 bases spanning the gap. CDR3 coding DNA: TGTGCCTGGACTGGGGGCTATGGCTACACCTTC. Translated: CAWTGGYGYTF.

The CDR3 sequence: CASSYSPLSSGNTIYF. DNA for the CDR3: TGTGCCAGCAGTTACAGCCCTTTGAGCTCTGGAAACACCATATATTTT. The chain links TRBV6-5 to TRBJ1-3; D call uncertain. From germline, CDR1 is MNHEY and CDR2 SVGAGI. V dropped 2 bases and J dropped 0 bases, with 11 bases sitting between them. This CDR3 is built from 16 residues.

The genes are TRBV19 and TRBJ2-3; the D gene could be TRBD1 or TRBD2 (5 bases each). The V end lost 3 bases, the J end lost 2 bases, and 12 bases lay between the germline ends. Per the germline V gene, CDR1 is LNHDA and CDR2 is SQIVND (reference sequence). CDR3 length equals 15 residues. CDR3 bases: TGTGCCAGTAGTATCGGGGCCCACACCACAGATACGCAGTATTTT. The encoded protein is CASSIGAHTTDTQYF. Full variable domain (outside the CDR3, taken from reference TRBV19 and TRBJ2-3): DGGITQSPKYLFRKEGQNVTLSCEQNLNHDAMYWYRQDPGQGLRLIYYSQIVNDFQKGDIAEGYSVSREKKESFPLTVTSAQKNPTAFYLCASSIGAHTTDTQYFGPGTRLTVL.

The chain employs TRBV2 and TRBJ1-2; 7 bases match TRBD1. Trimming at V came to 6 bases and at J to 5 bases, leaving 6 bases not matched to a gene. The CDR3 spans 13 residues. CDR1 is SNHLY and CDR2 is FYNNEI in the germline V gene. CDR3 nucleotide sequence: TGTGCCAGCAGCGGGGGGACAGTTTATGGCTACACCTTC. As protein: CASSGGTVYGYTF. The whole variable domain, remainder taken from reference TRBV2 and TRBJ1-2, is EPEVTQTPSHQVTQMGQEVILRCVPISNHLYFYWYRQILGQKVEFLVSFYNNEISEKSEIFDDQFSVERPDGSNFTLKIRSTKLEDSAMYFCASSGGTVYGYTFGSGTRLTVV.

The chain combines TRBV7-8 with TRBJ2-7; the match to TRBD1 covers 9 bases. After removal of 5 bases from V and 2 bases from J, the junction contained 7 bases not matched to a gene. There are 15 residues in the CDR3. The germline gives CDR1 SGHVS, CDR2 FQNEAQ. The DNA for the CDR3 is TGTGCCAGCAGCCAAACCGGGACAGGGACCTACGAGCAGTACTTC. It yields the protein CASSQTGTGTYEQYF.

This clone was seen just once. V gene TRBV11-2 combines with J gene TRBJ1-2; D is unclear. Germline V gene lookup returns CDR1 SGHAT and CDR2 FQNNGV. Trimming took 0 bases from V and 5 from J, leaving 10 bases between them. The CDR3 runs to 14 residues. The CDR3 region is CASSLESVNYGYTF. The CDR3 bases are TGTGCCAGCAGCTTAGAGTCAGTGAATTATGGCTACACCTTC.

The CDR3 coding sequence is TGTGCCAGCAGCTTAGGACAGAGCACAGATACGCAGTATTTT. Translation gives CASSLGQSTDTQYF. This chain connects TRBV7-9 to TRBJ2-3; a possible D gene is TRBD1 (5 bases). Trimming left V 1 base short and J 0 bases short, with 5 bases between. CDR1 is SEHNR and CDR2 is FQNEAQ in the germline V gene (reference sequence). CDR3 length: 14 residues.

The chain uses TRBV2 and TRBJ2-3; D not certain. CDR3 length: 15 amino acids. Per germline, CDR1 SNHLY and CDR2 FYNNEI. With 6 bases removed from V and 4 bases from J, the gap between germline ends came to 17 bases. The CDR3 spells CASSLTGLSADTQYF. The CDR3 DNA reads as TGTGCCAGCAGCCTTACTGGGCTAAGCGCAGATACGCAGTATTTT. The full variable domain, rest sourced from reference TRBV2 and TRBJ2-3, is EPEVTQTPSHQVTQMGQEVILRCVPISNHLYFYWYRQILGQKVEFLVSFYNNEISEKSEIFDDQFSVERPDGSNFTLKIRSTKLEDSAMYFCASSLTGLSADTQYFGPGTRLTVL.

The chain links TRBV19 to TRBJ2-1, with TRBD2 matching over 14 bases. Trimming at V came to 1 base and at J to 7 bases, leaving 0 bases not matched to a gene. This CDR3 contains 15 residues. Germline assignment: CDR1 LNHDA and CDR2 SQIVND (reference sequence). The CDR3 sequence is CASSIGLAGGNEQFF. For the CDR3, the DNA is TGTGCCAGTAGTATAGGACTAGCGGGGGGGAATGAGCAGTTCTTC.

The CDR3 loop is CASSYSTGGSGEQFF. CDR3 DNA: TGTGCCAGCAGTTACTCGACAGGGGGCTCGGGTGAGCAGTTCTTC. J is TRBJ2-1 and V is TRBV6-5; TRBD1 matches 10 bases. Losses at the gene ends were 0 bases for V and 9 bases for J; bases not matched to a gene: 5. Germline V gene data show CDR1 as MNHEY and CDR2 as SVGAGI. This CDR3 spans 15 amino acids.

The chain uses TRBV5-1 and TRBJ2-1, with D unresolved. The CDR3 has 13 residues. Germline assignment: CDR1 SGHRS and CDR2 YFSETQ. V was pared by 3 bases and J by 6 bases, with 10 bases between. Written as DNA, the CDR3 is TGCGCCAGCAGCTGGAGCGTCTCCAATGAGCAGTTCTTC. Protein: CASSWSVSNEQFF. Full variable domain (outside the CDR3, taken from reference TRBV5-1 and TRBJ2-1): KAGVTQTPRYLIKTRGQQVTLSCSPISGHRSVSWYQQTPGQGLQFLFEYFSETQRNKGNFPGRFSGRQFSNSRSEMNVSTLELGDSALYLCASSWSVSNEQFFGPGTRLTVL.

The count of this clone is one. The chain has TRBV28 and TRBJ1-4; 8 positions match TRBD1. The CDR3 loop spans 14 amino acids. Germline V gives CDR1 MDHEN, CDR2 SYDVKM. V trimming: 2 bases; J trimming: 6 bases; junction bases outside the gene matches: 2. CDR3 in amino acids: CASSLQGADEKLFF. In DNA form, the CDR3 reads TGTGCCAGCAGTTTACAGGGGGCCGATGAAAAACTGTTTTTT.

This rearrangement joins TRBV19 to TRBJ1-5; 10 bases match TRBD1. V shed 5 bases and J 5 bases; nucleotides not matched to a gene: 6. The CDR3 consists of 15 residues. The germline CDR1 and CDR2 sequences are LNHDA and SQIVND (reference sequence). CDR3 loop: CASSPGQGLDQPQHF. The DNA of the CDR3 is TGTGCCAGTAGTCCGGGACAGGGGCTTGATCAGCCCCAGCATTTT.

The chain uses TRBV5-1 and TRBJ1-1; no firm D call. In germline, CDR1 is SGHRS, CDR2 YFSETQ. CDR3 length: 13 residues. Between the trimmed V and J ends, which lost 1 base and 0 bases, there was a span of 4 bases. The CDR3 region has the DNA TGCGCCAGCAGCTTGACAGTGAACACTGAAGCTTTCTTT. Translating gives CASSLTVNTEAFF.

V usage is TRBV4-1 and J usage is TRBJ2-1, with a weak D call TRBD2 (5 bases). The V end was cut by 2 bases, the J end by 4 bases, with 6 bases between. The CDR3 spans 13 residues. CDR1 MGHRA and CDR2 YSYEKL come from the germline V gene. The CDR3 loop reads CASSQTRYNEQFF. The CDR3 DNA reads as TGCGCCAGCAGCCAAACTAGGTACAATGAGCAGTTCTTC.